This T cell receptor (beta chain) was observed in a study of naive and memory T cell subsets. An equimolar mix of two oligonucleotides served as the beta constant-region primer for TRBC1 and TRBC2. An oligonucleotide with the SP2 primer and a 12-nucleotide UMI was ligated to the cDNA 3' end. Ligated cDNA was amplified by four rounds of PCR with nested alpha and beta constant-region primers and SP2. TCRdb analysed the UMI-ligation and nested PCR reads with MiXCR anew, one entry per CDR3 protein. This table holds 130,000 to 150,000 distinct CDR3 sequences, about a sixth found once. This clonotype has more than one count but fewer than ten. The germline V gene has CDR1 ENHRY and CDR2 SYGVKD. V dropped 10 bases and J dropped 5 bases, with 15 bases sitting between them. The length of the CDR3 is 12 residues.

This TCR was sampled from a human donor in good health. The gene calls are TRBV10-3 and TRBJ2-7, with D possibly matching TRBD1 (6 bases). The sample consisted of naive CD4+ T cells from blood. CDR3 in DNA: TGTGCCAGCTCAGGACAGTACGACGAGCAGTACTTC. It encodes CASSGQYDEQYF.